These 22 T cell receptor beta chains were sequenced from one sample in a study of radiotherapy plus CTLA-4 blockade in lung cancer (dated by TCRdb to the late 2010s). Libraries came from the immunoSEQ multiplex PCR assay. TCRdb took over this immuneACCESS table, retaining in-frame rearrangements with V and J assigned. Such tables are incomplete; in checked studies, under half of the missing clones stem from an unresolved V gene, and the remainder is unexplained. Recorded for this sample are almost 55,000 clones; approximately 79% of them occurred a single time. The ten largest clones represent under 3.5% of the sample. The specimen was peripheral blood, collected from a patient treated with radiotherapy plus ipilimumab. These receptors originate from a human donor with non-small cell lung cancer who had a partial response to radiotherapy plus ipilimumab.

The chain recombines TRBV9 with TRBJ2-7, with a tentative D call TRBD1 (5 bases). Per germline, CDR1 SGDLS and CDR2 YYNGEE. The CDR3 spans 14 residues. The V gene lost 0 bases and the J gene lost 5 bases, with 12 bases spanning the gap. The CDR3 sequence is CASSVGGSTNEQYF. CDR3 bases: TGTGCCAGCAGCGTAGGGGGCTCGACGAACGAGCAGTACTTC.

As to this clone: The junction shows a germline mismatch at one end, possibly a read error. This chain joins TRBV5-6 and TRBJ1-5; D gene ambiguous. CDR1 and CDR2 (germline): SGHDT, YYEEEE. The CDR3 consists of 15 residues. DNA for the CDR3: TGTGCCAGCAGCTTTAGAGGGAGTAGCAATCGGCCCCAGCATTTT. It yields the protein CASSFRGSSNRPQHF.

The chain joins TRBV7-9 to TRBJ2-3; 8 nucleotides line up with TRBD1. The junction had 15 bases not matched to a gene; V was cut back by 6 bases and J by 1 base. The CDR3 extends over 18 amino acids. Germline V gives CDR1 SEHNR, CDR2 FQNEAQ (reference sequence). The CDR3 DNA follows: TGTGCCAGCAGACGACTCCTCCCGGGGACAGGAGGCACAGATACGCAGTATTTT. This codes for CASRRLLPGTGGTDTQYF.

The V and J genes are TRBV28 and TRBJ2-2; D gene ambiguous. V lost 3 bases and J 5 bases, leaving 13 bases between the germline ends. The CDR3 loop spans 15 amino acids. CDR1 is MDHEN and CDR2 is SYDVKM in the germline V gene. The CDR3 reads CASSFAPGTTGELFF. The DNA for the CDR3 is TGTGCCAGCAGTTTCGCTCCAGGAACAACCGGGGAGCTGTTTTTT.

This chain uses TRBV10-3 with TRBJ1-1; D possibly corresponds to TRBD1 (6 bases). CDR3 size: 15 residues. Trimming shortened V by 0 bases and J by 0 bases, and 8 bases separated the two germline ends. Per germline, CDR1 ENHRY and CDR2 SYGVKD. The CDR3 sequence is CAISESGGMNTEAFF. The DNA for the CDR3 is TGTGCCATCAGTGAGTCAGGGGGAATGAACACTGAAGCTTTCTTT.

This clone was observed a handful of times. This chain connects TRBV5-1 to TRBJ1-4; possibly TRBD1 for D (6 bases). CDR3 size: 19 residues. The ends were cut back, 0 bases at V and 1 base at J, with 19 bases in the middle. Germline CDR1 and CDR2: SGHRS and YFSETQ. CDR3: CASSLEPPLTGQTNEKLFF. DNA of the CDR3: TGCGCCAGCAGCTTGGAACCGCCCCTGACAGGCCAAACTAATGAAAAACTGTTTTTT.

This clone was counted only a few times. This chain connects TRBV19 to TRBJ1-5; D remains ambiguous. CDR1 LNHDA and CDR2 SQIVND come from the germline V gene (reference sequence). The CDR3 is 15 amino acids. Trimming took 5 bases from V and 0 from J, leaving 11 bases between them. The CDR3 sequence: CASSQNSGSNQPQHF. The CDR3 DNA follows: TGTGCCAGTAGTCAGAATTCAGGTAGCAATCAGCCCCAGCATTTT.

The chain is built from TRBV21-1 and TRBJ1-2; TRBD1 is taken as the D call from the table, unchecked against the DNA. TRBV21-1 is listed as a pseudogene. This CDR3 contains 16 residues. The CDR3 DNA reads as TGTGCCAGCAGCACCCGGGACACGGGTTTTAGCTATGGCTACACCTTC. Translation gives CASSTRDTGFSYGYTF.

The chain recombines TRBV6-4 with TRBJ2-1, with D possibly matching TRBD1 (6 bases). This CDR3 is 13 amino acids long. The V and J ends lost 5 bases and 6 bases respectively, with 11 bases between them. Germline-derived CDR1 and CDR2 are MRHNA and SNTAGT. The CDR3 region is CASSLQGTNEQFF. CDR3 in DNA: TGTGCCAGCAGTTTACAGGGTACCAATGAGCAGTTCTTC.

The CDR3 protein is CASSEGARGYGYTF. CDR3 nucleotide sequence: TGTGCCAGCAGTGAAGGTGCCAGGGGCTATGGCTACACCTTC. The chain recombines TRBV6-1 with TRBJ1-2, with D perhaps TRBD1 (6 bases). This CDR3 region has 14 residues. The germline V gene has CDR1 MNHNS and CDR2 SASEGT. V was cut by 1 base and J by 4 bases, with 10 bases left in between.

The J gene is TRBJ2-7, the V gene TRBV6-6, with TRBD1 identical over 9 bases. J gave up 7 bases and V 7 bases, and 11 bases lay outside the gene matches. Germline lookup yields CDR1 MNHNY and CDR2 SVGAGI (reference sequence). The CDR3 is 14 amino acids. CDR3 DNA sequence: TGTGCCAGCACGGTACCGGGACAGGGAAGGGAGCAGTACTTC. Amino acid sequence: CASTVPGQGREQYF.

In the case of this clone: Compared with germline, one end of the junction differs, possibly owing to a read error. Other nucleotide sequences from this sample produce the same CDR3. The chain combines TRBV10-3 with TRBJ2-7; maybe TRBD1 (6 bases). Germline loops: CDR1 ENHRY, CDR2 SYGVKD. The CDR3 is 13 residues long. The CDR3 reads CAACPPGAREQYF. The CDR3, as DNA: TGCGCCGCTTGCCCTCCAGGGGCGAGAGAGCAGTACTTC.

The chain is built from TRBV28 and TRBJ2-3; 7 nucleotides agree with TRBD2. V was pared by 3 bases and J by 1 base, with 4 bases of the junction left unmatched. Germline lookup yields CDR1 MDHEN and CDR2 SYDVKM. CDR3 size: 15 residues. This chain's CDR3 is CASSFEAGGTDTQYF. The CDR3 DNA is TGTGCCAGCAGTTTTGAGGCGGGGGGCACAGATACGCAGTATTTT.

V usage is TRBV11-1 and J usage is TRBJ2-6, with D unclear. Between the trimmed V and J ends, which lost 5 bases and 5 bases, there was a span of 25 bases. Germline CDR1 SGHAT, CDR2 FQDESV (reference sequence). This CDR3 region has 19 residues. The CDR3 DNA reads as TGTGCCAGCAGCCCAGTGAATAAGGCTGACAAAAGTCGGGCCAACGTCCTGACTTTC. Its protein product is CASSPVNKADKSRANVLTF.

The gene calls are TRBV6-5 and TRBJ2-7, with a possible D match to TRBD2 (6 bases). In germline, CDR1 is MNHEY, CDR2 SVGAGI. Trimming cost V 7 bases and J 7 bases, with 11 bases left between them. This CDR3 has 11 residues. The CDR3 protein is CASTLGGEQYF. CDR3 coding DNA: TGTGCCAGCACTCTCGGGGGAGAGCAGTACTTC.

This sequence joins TRBV19 and TRBJ2-5, with 8 nucleotides matching TRBD2. The assigned J gene may be wrong: the sequence end matches TRBJ2-7 better. CDR1 is LNHDA and CDR2 is SQIVND in the germline V gene (reference sequence). The CDR3 totals 17 residues. The CDR3 sequence is CASSMGLKGLDSDEQYF. CDR3 DNA sequence: TGTGCCAGTAGTATGGGGTTAAAGGGACTAGACTCAGACGAGCAGTACTTC.

The rearrangement links TRBV7-2 to TRBJ2-7; 8 bases are shared with TRBD2. CDR3 length equals 13 residues. CDR1 and CDR2 (germline): SGHTA, FQGNSA. V was clipped by 2 bases and J by 3 bases; unmatched bases: 0. The CDR3 coding sequence is TGTGCCAGCAGCTTAAGCGGGGGCTACGAGCAGTACTTC. Residues: CASSLSGGYEQYF.

J is TRBJ2-3 and V is TRBV9, with D tentatively TRBD1 (5 bases). Trimming left V 4 bases short and J 5 bases short, with 8 bases between. Germline assignment: CDR1 SGDLS and CDR2 YYNGEE. The CDR3 consists of 12 residues. The CDR3 protein is CASSSTEDTQYF. The DNA of the CDR3 is TGTGCCAGCAGCTCGACAGAAGATACGCAGTATTTT.

This rearrangement joins TRBV7-2 to TRBJ2-5; maybe TRBD1 (6 bases). The CDR3 is 15 amino acids. Germline V gene lookup returns CDR1 SGHTA and CDR2 FQGNSA. V lost 5 bases and J 2 bases, leaving 15 bases between the germline ends. The CDR3 DNA follows: TGTGCCAGCAGCCCCCTAGGGGACAAGCAAGAGACCCAGTACTTC. This sequence encodes CASSPLGDKQETQYF.

The chain employs TRBV21-1 and TRBJ2-7; the table's D call, TRBD2, has no DNA check behind it. TRBV21-1 is an annotated pseudogene. The CDR3 consists of 15 residues. CDR3 bases: TGTGCCAGCAGCGAGCTACTAGCGGGGGGGCAAGAGCAGTACTTC. It specifies CASSELLAGGQEQYF.

The DNA of the CDR3 is TGTGCCAGCATAATGCAGACACAGAGCTATGGCTACACCTTC. Its protein is CASIMQTQSYGYTF. This chain joins TRBV6-1 and TRBJ1-2, with D unclear. Germline values: CDR1 MNHNS, CDR2 SASEGT. This CDR3 region has 14 residues. V was trimmed by 7 bases and J by 4 bases, leaving 16 bases between them.

This chain links TRBV4-1 with TRBJ2-7; TRBD2 is a possible D gene (6 bases). The CDR3 has 15 residues. Germline CDR1 is MGHRA and CDR2 is YSYEKL. Trimming stripped 4 bases from V and 4 bases from J, with 17 bases between. CDR3 sequence (DNA): TGCGCCAGCAGCCCGAGCGTGCTAGCGATATACGAGCAGTACTTC. Its protein is CASSPSVLAIYEQYF.